Each of the 9 T cell receptor beta chains below was sequenced from the same sample in a study of shared clonotypes between healthy human individuals. Cells designated naive CD8 were CD45RO-negative and were positively selected for CCR7, with terminally differentiated effector memory CD45RA+ cells excluded. Sequenced by immunoSEQ multiplex PCR; TCRdb stores in-frame clones only, minus some. The table shows about 2.1 million clones, with just over 90% occurring only once. The sequenced sample consisted of naive CD8+ T cells from PBMCs. Receptor source: a man aged 18 to 30 in good health. Some clones in this sample may be carry-over from other donors' samples.

The gene calls are TRBV10-2 and TRBJ1-3, with 7 nucleotides matching TRBD1. Germline V gene lookup returns CDR1 WSHSY and CDR2 SAAADI. V gave up 5 bases and J gave up 2 bases; unmatched junction bases: 3. The CDR3 totals 14 residues. Written as DNA, the CDR3 is TGCGCCAGCAGTCTAGGGGGCACTGGAAACACCATATATTTT. Translated, it gives CASSLGGTGNTIYF.

CDR3 sequence (DNA): TGTGCCAGCAGTGCAACACAGGGCGATAGCACAGATACGCAGTATTTT. Encoded protein: CASSATQGDSTDTQYF. The V gene is TRBV2, the J gene TRBJ2-3; perhaps TRBD1 as D (6 bases). Between the trimmed V and J ends, which lost 4 bases and 0 bases, there was a span of 14 bases. Germline V gene sequence: CDR1 SNHLY, CDR2 FYNNEI. This CDR3 is built from 16 residues.

This chain connects TRBV29-1 to TRBJ1-2, with D possibly being TRBD1 (5 bases). Looked up from germline, CDR1 is SQVTM and CDR2 is ANQGSEA. The CDR3 runs 13 residues. Trimming left V 3 bases short and J 4 bases short, with 12 bases between. CDR3 residues: CSVDQGMAYGYTF. Written as DNA, the CDR3 is TGCAGCGTTGACCAGGGAATGGCCTATGGCTACACCTTC.

The rearrangement links TRBV9 to TRBJ2-7; the D call may be TRBD1 or TRBD2 (6 bases each). In germline, CDR1 is SGDLS, CDR2 YYNGEE. The ends were cut back, 1 base at V and 5 bases at J, with 22 bases in the middle. The CDR3 is made up of 17 amino acids. DNA for the CDR3: TGTGCCAGCAGCGTAAGGGGGGAAGGGACTCCTAAAAACGAGCAGTACTTC. It translates to CASSVRGEGTPKNEQYF. Filled out from reference TRBV9 and TRBJ2-7, the complete variable domain reads DSGVTQTPKHLITATGQRVTLRCSPRSGDLSVYWYQQSLDQGLQFLIQYYNGEERAKGNILERFSAQQFPDLHSELNLSSLELGDSALYFCASSVRGEGTPKNEQYFGPGTRLTVT.

This clone was recorded once. V gene TRBV9 combines with J gene TRBJ1-3; D is ambiguous. There are 14 residues in the CDR3. Trimming shortened V by 4 bases and J by 2 bases, and 10 bases separated the two germline ends. Germline assignment: CDR1 SGDLS and CDR2 YYNGEE. The CDR3 DNA is TGTGCCAGCAGCCCCCACGCCCCTGGAAACACCATATATTTT. Protein: CASSPHAPGNTIYF.

This clone was picked up a small number of times. The chain links TRBV4-3 to TRBJ1-2; possibly TRBD1 for D (5 bases). V lost 4 bases and J lost 8, with 14 bases in between. This CDR3 is built from 13 residues. Germline-derived CDR1 and CDR2 are LGHNA and YSLEER. CDR3 coding DNA: TGCGCCAGCAGCCCGGGACGGGAAGAGGGCTACACCTTC. This codes for CASSPGREEGYTF.

The chain has TRBV2 and TRBJ2-2; possibly TRBD1 for D (5 bases). This CDR3 contains 12 residues. V lost 6 bases and J lost 14, with 16 bases in between. Germline V CDR1 and CDR2: SNHLY, FYNNEI. The CDR3 sequence is CASRDARASLFF. CDR3 nucleotide sequence: TGTGCCAGCAGAGACGCCAGGGCAAGTCTGTTTTTT.

This sequence joins TRBV19 and TRBJ2-7, with no clear D. The germline V and J ends were trimmed by 3 bases and 0 bases, with 12 bases remaining between them. From germline, CDR1 is LNHDA and CDR2 SQIVND (reference sequence). This CDR3 is 15 amino acids long. DNA of the CDR3: TGTGCCAGTAGTATGTCCAGCCAGAGCTCCTACGAGCAGTACTTC. This sequence encodes CASSMSSQSSYEQYF.

This rearrangement joins TRBV11-3 to TRBJ2-1; D gene ambiguous. This CDR3 region has 14 residues. Germline V gene data show CDR1 as SGHNT and CDR2 as YENEEA. The germline V and J ends were trimmed by 5 bases and 4 bases, with 12 bases remaining between them. The CDR3 reads CASSGRRAYNEQFF. Here the CDR3 DNA reads TGTGCCAGCAGCGGTAGACGGGCATACAATGAGCAGTTCTTC.